This TCR beta chain was identified in a study of shared clonotypes between healthy human individuals. About the research overall: The study used three CD4 naive, three CD4 memory, two CD8 naive and one CD8 memory plate per donor.

Donors, healthy HIV-negative adults, lacked recent acute infections or vaccinations. Memory CD4+ cells were the fraction left after CD45RA+ naive selection. Template for every sorted-subset replicate PCR totaled 150 to 250 ng DNA, 25,000 to 35,000 T cell genomes. Libraries were prepared by immunoSEQ multiplex PCR; TCRdb keeps only in-frame clonotypes and omits some of them. The sample lists hundreds of thousands of clones; around two thirds were seen once. The origin of this receptor is a woman aged 25-40 years in good health. The sample comprised memory CD4+ T cells sorted from blood. Sample subset: CD45RA-negative fraction.

CDR3 nucleotide sequence: TGCAGCGTTGAAGGGAGTCCCGGGGGAACCGGGGAGCTGTTTTTT. This encodes CSVEGSPGGTGELFF. The chain has TRBV29-1 and TRBJ2-2, with D maybe TRBD2 (6 bases). The V and J ends lost 1 base and 5 bases respectively, with 14 bases between them. CDR3 length: 15 amino acids. Germline V gene data show CDR1 as SQVTM and CDR2 as ANQGSEA.